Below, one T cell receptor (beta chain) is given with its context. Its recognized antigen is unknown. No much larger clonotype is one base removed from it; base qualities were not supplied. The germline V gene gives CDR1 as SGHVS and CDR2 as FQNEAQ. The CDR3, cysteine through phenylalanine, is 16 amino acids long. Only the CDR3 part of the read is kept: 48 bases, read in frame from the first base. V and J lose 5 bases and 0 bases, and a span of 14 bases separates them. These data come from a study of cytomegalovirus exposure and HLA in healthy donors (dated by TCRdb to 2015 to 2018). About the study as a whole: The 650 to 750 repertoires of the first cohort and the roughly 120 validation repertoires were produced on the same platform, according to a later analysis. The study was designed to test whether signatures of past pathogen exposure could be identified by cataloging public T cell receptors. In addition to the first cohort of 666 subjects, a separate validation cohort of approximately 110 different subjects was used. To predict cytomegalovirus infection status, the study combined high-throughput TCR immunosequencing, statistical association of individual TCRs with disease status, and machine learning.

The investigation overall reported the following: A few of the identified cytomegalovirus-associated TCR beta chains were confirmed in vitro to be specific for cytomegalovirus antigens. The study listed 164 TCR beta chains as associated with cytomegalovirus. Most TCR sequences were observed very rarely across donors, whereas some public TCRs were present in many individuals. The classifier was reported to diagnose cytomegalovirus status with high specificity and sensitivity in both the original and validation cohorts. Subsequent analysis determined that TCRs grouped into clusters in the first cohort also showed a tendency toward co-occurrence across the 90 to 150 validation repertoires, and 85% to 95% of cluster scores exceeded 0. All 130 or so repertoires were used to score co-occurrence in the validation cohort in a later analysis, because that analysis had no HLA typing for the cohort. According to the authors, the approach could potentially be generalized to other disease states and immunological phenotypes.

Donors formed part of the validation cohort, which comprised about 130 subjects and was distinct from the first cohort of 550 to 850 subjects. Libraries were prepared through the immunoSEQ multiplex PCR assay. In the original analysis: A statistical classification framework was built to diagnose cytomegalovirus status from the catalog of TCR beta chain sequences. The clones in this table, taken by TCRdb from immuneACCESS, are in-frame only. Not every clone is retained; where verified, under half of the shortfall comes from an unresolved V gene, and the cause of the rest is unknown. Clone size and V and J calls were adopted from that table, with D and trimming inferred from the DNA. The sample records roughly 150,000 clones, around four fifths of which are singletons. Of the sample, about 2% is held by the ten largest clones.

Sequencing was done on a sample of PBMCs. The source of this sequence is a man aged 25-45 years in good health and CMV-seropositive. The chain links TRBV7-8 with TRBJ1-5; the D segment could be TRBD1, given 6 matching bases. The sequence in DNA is TGTGCCAGCAGCCCCGGGGGGCCTTATAGCAATCAGCCCCAGCATTTT. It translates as CASSPGGPYSNQPQHF.